This T cell receptor (beta chain) comes out of a study of T cell repertoires in cytomegalovirus infection. This clonotype occurred many times. Its matching antigen is unknown. CDR3 size: 15 residues. V lost 2 bases and J lost 0, with 10 bases in between. Germline V gives CDR1 SEHNR, CDR2 FQNEAQ (reference sequence). A single record per CDR3 protein comes from TCRdb applying MiXCR to the reads. The profile shows about 110,000 distinct CDR3 sequences, roughly two fifths of them singletons. The source was CD8+ T cells from cultured PBMCs, collected from culture after CMV antigen stimulation. The receptor's source is a human donor in good health (CMV status not recorded). Some clones in this sample may be carry-over from other donors' samples. The chain is built from TRBV7-9 and TRBJ1-1; no clear D. The CDR3 nucleotides read TGTGCCAGCAGCTTATTGATCGGGTTGAACACTGAAGCTTTCTTT. Protein product: CASSLLIGLNTEAFF.